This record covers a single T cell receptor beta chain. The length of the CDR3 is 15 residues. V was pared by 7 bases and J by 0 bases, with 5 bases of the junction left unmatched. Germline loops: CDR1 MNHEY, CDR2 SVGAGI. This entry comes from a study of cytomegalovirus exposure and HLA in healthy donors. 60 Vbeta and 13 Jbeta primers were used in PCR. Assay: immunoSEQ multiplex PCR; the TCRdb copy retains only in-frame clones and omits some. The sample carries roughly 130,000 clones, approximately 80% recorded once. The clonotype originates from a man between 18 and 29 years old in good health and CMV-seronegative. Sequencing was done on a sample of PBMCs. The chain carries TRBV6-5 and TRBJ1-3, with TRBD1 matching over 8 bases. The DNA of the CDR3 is TGTGCCAGCACCCGGACAGGGAGCTCTGGAAACACCATATATTTT. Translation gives CASTRTGSSGNTIYF.